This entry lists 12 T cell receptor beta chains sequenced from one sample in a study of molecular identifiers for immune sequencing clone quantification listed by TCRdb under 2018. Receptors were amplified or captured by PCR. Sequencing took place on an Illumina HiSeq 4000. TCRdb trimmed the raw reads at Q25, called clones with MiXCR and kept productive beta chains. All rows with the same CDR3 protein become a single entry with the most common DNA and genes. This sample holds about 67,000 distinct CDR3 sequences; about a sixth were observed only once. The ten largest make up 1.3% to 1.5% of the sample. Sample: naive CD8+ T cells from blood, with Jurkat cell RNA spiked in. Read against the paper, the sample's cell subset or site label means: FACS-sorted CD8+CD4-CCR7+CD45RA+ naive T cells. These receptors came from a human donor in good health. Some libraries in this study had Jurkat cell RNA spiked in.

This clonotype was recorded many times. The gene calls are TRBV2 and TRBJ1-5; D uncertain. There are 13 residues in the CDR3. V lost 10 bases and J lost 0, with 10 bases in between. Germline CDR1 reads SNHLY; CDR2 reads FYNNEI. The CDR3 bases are TGTGCCATAAAGGAGGATAGCAATCAGCCCCAGCATTTT. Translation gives CAIKEDSNQPQHF. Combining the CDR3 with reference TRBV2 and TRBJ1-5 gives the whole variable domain EPEVTQTPSHQVTQMGQEVILRCVPISNHLYFYWYRQILGQKVEFLVSFYNNEISEKSEIFDDQFSVERPDGSNFTLKIRSTKLEDSAMYFCAIKEDSNQPQHFGDGTRLSIL.

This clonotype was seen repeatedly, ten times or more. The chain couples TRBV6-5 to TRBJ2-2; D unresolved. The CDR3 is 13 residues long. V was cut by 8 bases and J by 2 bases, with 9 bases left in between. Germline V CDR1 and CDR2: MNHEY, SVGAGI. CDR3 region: CASSPTNTGELFF. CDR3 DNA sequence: TGTGCCAGCTCACCTACCAACACCGGGGAGCTGTTTTTT.

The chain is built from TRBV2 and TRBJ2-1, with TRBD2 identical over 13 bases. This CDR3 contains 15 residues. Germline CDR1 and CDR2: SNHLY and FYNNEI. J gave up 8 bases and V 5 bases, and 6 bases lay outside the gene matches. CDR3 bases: TGTGCCAGCAGTTTGACTAGCGGGAGGCTCGATGAGCAGTTCTTC. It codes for CASSLTSGRLDEQFF.

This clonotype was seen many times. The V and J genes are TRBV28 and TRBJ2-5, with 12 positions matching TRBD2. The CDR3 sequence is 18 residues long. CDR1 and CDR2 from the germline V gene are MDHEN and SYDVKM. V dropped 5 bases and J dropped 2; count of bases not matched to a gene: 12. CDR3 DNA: TGTGCCAGCAGTCCGCCCAATCCACTAGCGGGAGGTCAAGAGACCCAGTACTTC. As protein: CASSPPNPLAGGQETQYF.

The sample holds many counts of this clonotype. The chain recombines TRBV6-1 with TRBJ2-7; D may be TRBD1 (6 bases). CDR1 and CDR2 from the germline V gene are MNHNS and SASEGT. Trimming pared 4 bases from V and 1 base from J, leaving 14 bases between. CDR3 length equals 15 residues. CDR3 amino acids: CASSALRGQSYEQYF. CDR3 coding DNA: TGTGCCAGCAGTGCCCTCCGAGGACAGTCCTACGAGCAGTACTTC.

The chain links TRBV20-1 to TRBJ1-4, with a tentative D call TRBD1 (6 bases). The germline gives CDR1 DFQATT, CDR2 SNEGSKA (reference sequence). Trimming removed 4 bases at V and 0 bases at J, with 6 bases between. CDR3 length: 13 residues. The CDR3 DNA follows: TGCAGTGCTAAGGGGGCAACTAATGAAAAACTGTTTTTT. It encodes CSAKGATNEKLFF.

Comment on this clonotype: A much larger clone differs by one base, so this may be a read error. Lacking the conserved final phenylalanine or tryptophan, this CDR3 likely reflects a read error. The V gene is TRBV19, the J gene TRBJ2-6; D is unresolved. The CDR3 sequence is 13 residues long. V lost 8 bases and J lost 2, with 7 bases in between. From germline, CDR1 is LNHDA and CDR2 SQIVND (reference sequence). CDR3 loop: CASGLTGANVLTL. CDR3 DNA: TGTGCCAGTGGCCTCACTGGGGCCAACGTCCTGACTCTC.

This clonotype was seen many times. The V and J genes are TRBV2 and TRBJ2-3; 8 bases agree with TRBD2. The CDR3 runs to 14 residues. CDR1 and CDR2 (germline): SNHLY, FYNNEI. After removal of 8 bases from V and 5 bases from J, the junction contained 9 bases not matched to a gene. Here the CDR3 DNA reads TGTGCCAGCCCCCAGCGGGAGTCACAAGATACGCAGTATTTT. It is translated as CASPQRESQDTQYF.

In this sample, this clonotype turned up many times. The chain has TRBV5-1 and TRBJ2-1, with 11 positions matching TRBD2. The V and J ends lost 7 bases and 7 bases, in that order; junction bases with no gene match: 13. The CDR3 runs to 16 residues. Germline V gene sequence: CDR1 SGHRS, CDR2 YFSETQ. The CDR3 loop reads CASAHDSGRAGNEQFF. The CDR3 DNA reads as TGCGCCAGCGCCCACGATAGCGGGAGGGCCGGGAATGAGCAGTTCTTC.

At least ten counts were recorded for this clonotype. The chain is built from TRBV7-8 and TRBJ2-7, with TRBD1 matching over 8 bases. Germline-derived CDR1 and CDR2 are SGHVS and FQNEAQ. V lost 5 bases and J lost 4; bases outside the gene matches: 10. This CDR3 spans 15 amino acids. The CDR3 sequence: CASSHRGSAPYEQYF. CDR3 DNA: TGTGCCAGCAGCCACAGGGGGTCCGCGCCTTACGAGCAGTACTTC. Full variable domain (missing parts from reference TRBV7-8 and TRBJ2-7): GAGVSQSPRYKVAKRGQDVALRCDPISGHVSLFWYQQALGQGPEFLTYFQNEAQLDKSGLPSDRFFAERPEGSVSTLKIQRTQQEDSAVYLCASSHRGSAPYEQYFGPGTRLTVT.

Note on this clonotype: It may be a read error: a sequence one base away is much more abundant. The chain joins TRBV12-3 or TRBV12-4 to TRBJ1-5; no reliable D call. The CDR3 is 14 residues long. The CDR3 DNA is TGTGCCAGCGGTTTGGTGTGGGTGGATCAGCCCCAGCATTTT. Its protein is CASGLVWVDQPQHF.

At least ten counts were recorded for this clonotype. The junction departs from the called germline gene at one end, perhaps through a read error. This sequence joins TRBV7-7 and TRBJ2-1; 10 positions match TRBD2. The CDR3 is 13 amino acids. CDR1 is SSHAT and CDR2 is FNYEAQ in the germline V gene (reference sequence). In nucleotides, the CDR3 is TGTGCTAGCAGCTTAGTAGCGGGAGGTGAGCAGTTCTTC. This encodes CASSLVAGGEQFF.